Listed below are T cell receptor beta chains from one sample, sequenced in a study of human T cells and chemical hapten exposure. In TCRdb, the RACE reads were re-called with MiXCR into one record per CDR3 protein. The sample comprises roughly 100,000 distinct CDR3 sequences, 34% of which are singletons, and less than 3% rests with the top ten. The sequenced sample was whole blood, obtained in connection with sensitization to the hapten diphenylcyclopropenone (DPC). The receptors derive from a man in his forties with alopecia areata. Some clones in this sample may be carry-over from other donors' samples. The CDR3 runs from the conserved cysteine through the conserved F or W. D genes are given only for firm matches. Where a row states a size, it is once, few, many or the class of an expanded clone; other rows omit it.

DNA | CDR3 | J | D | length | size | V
TGTGCCAGCAGCGTGCTTCGAAAAGAGACCCAGTACTTC | CASSVLRKETQYF | TRBJ2-5 | . | 13 | few | TRBV7-2
TGTGCCAGCAGCCAAATGACCGGGACTTCCAGCTCTGGAAACACCATATATTTT | CASSQMTGTSSSGNTIYF | TRBJ1-3 | . | 18 | few | TRBV3-1
TGTGCCAGCAGTTTAGGGGCAGGGGGTAATCCTAGTCAGCCCCAGCATTTT | CASSLGAGGNPSQPQHF | TRBJ1-5 | TRBD1 | 17 | few | TRBV12-3/TRBV12-4
TGTGCCACCTCGGGAGAGGTCACCGGGGAGCTGTTTTTT | CATSGEVTGELFF | TRBJ2-2 | . | 13 | . | TRBV24-1
TGTGCCAGCAGAACGAGGCGGGGCGGGGTCGATAGCTCCTACAATGAGCAGTTCTTC | CASRTRRGGVDSSYNEQFF | TRBJ2-1 | . | 19 | . | TRBV6-5
TGTGCCAGCAGCCCGAGAACAGGTTTTCAGGATCAGCCCCAGCATTTT | CASSPRTGFQDQPQHF | TRBJ1-5 | . | 16 | . | TRBV7-2
TGTGCCAGCAGTTACCGCAGCGGGAGGCAAGAGACCCAGTACTTC | CASSYRSGRQETQYF | TRBJ2-5 | TRBD2 | 15 | once | TRBV6-5
TGTGCCAGCAGCCCCCTGGCGGTCACAGATACGCAGTATTTT | CASSPLAVTDTQYF | TRBJ2-3 | . | 14 | . | TRBV7-6
TGTGCCAGCAGTCACTCTATGGGACCGAATCGGTCACCCCTCCACTTT | CASSHSMGPNRSPLHF | TRBJ1-6 | . | 16 | . | TRBV2
TGTGCCAGCAGTTTAGGGTTTTTGGGCTTGGCGGGGGGGGACACAGATACGCAGTATTTT | CASSLGFLGLAGGDTDTQYF | TRBJ2-3 | TRBD2 | 20 | . | TRBV12-3/TRBV12-4